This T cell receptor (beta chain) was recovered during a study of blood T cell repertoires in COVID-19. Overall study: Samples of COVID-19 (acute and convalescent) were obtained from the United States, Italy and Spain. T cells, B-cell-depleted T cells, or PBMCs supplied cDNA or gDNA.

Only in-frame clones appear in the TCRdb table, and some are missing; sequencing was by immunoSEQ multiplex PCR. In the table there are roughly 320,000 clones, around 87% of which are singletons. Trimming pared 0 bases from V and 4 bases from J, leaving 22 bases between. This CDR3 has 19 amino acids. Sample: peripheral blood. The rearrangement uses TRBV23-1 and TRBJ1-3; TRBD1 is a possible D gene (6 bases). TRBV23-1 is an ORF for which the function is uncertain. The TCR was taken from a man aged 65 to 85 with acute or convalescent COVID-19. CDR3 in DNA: TGCGCCAGCAGTCAATCTAGAGAGGGGGTGGACGCCAAAGGAAACACCATATATTTT. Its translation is CASSQSREGVDAKGNTIYF.